These 31 T cell receptor beta chains were all obtained from the same sample, sequenced in a study of tumor and adjacent non-tumor tissue in lung cancer. Three rounds of nested PCR, following a modified ARM-PCR protocol, produced the TCRbeta library. TCRdb passed the multiplex PCR reads through MiXCR, listing each CDR3 protein once. The sample comprises some 80,000 distinct CDR3 sequences, 76% of which are singletons, and approximately 40% rests with the top ten. The template was RNA from unsorted bulk tissue. More than 3 cm separated this lung sample from the edge of the tumor. The sample consisted of distant non-tumor lung tissue. These receptors all come from a man aged 65 to 79 with non-small cell lung cancer.

Many counts were recorded for this clonotype. The chain joins TRBV4-1 to TRBJ1-1; TRBD1 aligns across 7 bases. V was pared by 0 bases and J by 0 bases, with 13 bases of the junction left unmatched. Germline V CDR1 and CDR2: MGHRA, YSYEKL. The CDR3 extends over 19 amino acids. The CDR3 region is CASSQDWAGGEWVNTEAFF. DNA of the CDR3: TGCGCCAGCAGCCAAGATTGGGCAGGGGGGGAGTGGGTGAACACTGAAGCTTTCTTT.

The J gene is TRBJ1-5, the V gene TRBV6-2 or TRBV6-3; D is undetermined. Trimming removed 0 bases at V and 4 bases at J, with 22 bases between. This CDR3 has 19 amino acids. CDR1 MNHEY and CDR2 SVGEGT come from the germline V gene. This CDR3 is CASSYSIESTRARNQPQHF. The DNA of the CDR3 is TGTGCCAGCAGTTACTCGATTGAGAGTACAAGAGCGAGAAATCAGCCCCAGCATTTT.

The gene calls are TRBV11-3 and TRBJ2-5, with D unclear. This CDR3 is built from 15 residues. Germline CDR1 reads SGHNT; CDR2 reads YENEEA. The CDR3 sequence is CVNSLISSWAETQYF. DNA of the CDR3: TGTGTCAACAGCTTAATCTCCTCGTGGGCAGAGACCCAGTACTTC.

Worth noting for this clonotype: One end of the junction does not line up with germline, which may come from a read error. CDR3 protein: CASSLGSCEQYF. The DNA for the CDR3 is TGTGCCAGCAGTCTAGGCTCCTGCGAGCAGTACTTC. The rearrangement links TRBV28 to TRBJ2-7; D gene unclear. CDR1 and CDR2 from the germline V gene are MDHEN and SYDVKM. This CDR3 is 12 amino acids long.

Worth noting for this clonotype: An end of the junction does not agree with germline; a read error may underlie this. The rearrangement uses TRBV5-6 and TRBJ2-1, with 7 bases aligning to TRBD1. This CDR3 has 12 amino acids. Germline CDR1 reads SGHDT; CDR2 reads YYEEEE. The CDR3 sequence: CASSTRTGEHIF. Written as DNA, the CDR3 is TGTGCCAGCAGTACTAGGACAGGTGAGCACATCTTC.

Details on this clonotype: Likely a read error: the CDR3 ends without its conserved phenylalanine or tryptophan. The chain employs TRBV29-1 and TRBJ2-5; weak D call: TRBD1 (6 bases). Germline V gives CDR1 SQVTM, CDR2 ANQGSEA. Trimming left V 6 bases short and J 7 bases short, with 18 bases between. The CDR3 is 13 amino acids. The CDR3 DNA reads TGCAGCGTGGCCGACAGGCTCCAAATGACCCAGTACTAC. Its protein product is CSVADRLQMTQYY.

Remarks on this clonotype: This CDR3 is missing its conserved last phenylalanine or tryptophan, likely due to a read error. The chain joins TRBV10-2 to TRBJ2-5; TRBD2 is a possible D gene (6 bases). There are 16 residues in the CDR3. CDR1 and CDR2 (germline): WSHSY, SAAADI. In nucleotides, the CDR3 is TGTGCCACCCAGGGAGGTGCAACGAGGGGTGGGGAGATCCAGTACTCC. This sequence encodes CATQGGATRGGEIQYS.

Written as DNA, the CDR3 is TGTGCCAGCAGCTTTGTGTACACAGAGGTTGCCGGGGAGCTGTTTTTT. Translated, it gives CASSFVYTEVAGELFF. The rearrangement links TRBV11-2 to TRBJ2-2; D unresolved. Germline V CDR1 and CDR2: SGHAT, FQNNGV. The CDR3 contains 16 residues. The V gene lost 3 bases and the J gene lost 6 bases, with 17 bases spanning the gap.

As concerns this clonotype: No conserved phenylalanine or tryptophan is present at the end of the CDR3, so a read error is the likely explanation. V is TRBV12-3 or TRBV12-4 and J is TRBJ1-2; tentative D call: TRBD1 (6 bases). Trimming stripped 6 bases from V and 4 bases from J, with 15 bases between. The CDR3 spans 14 residues. This CDR3 is CASRAGTNIYGYTL. As DNA, the CDR3 is TGTGCCAGCAGGGCCGGGACAAACATCTATGGCTACACCCTC.

As for this clonotype: One end of the junction is discordant with germline, which a read error may explain. The chain combines TRBV11-3 with TRBJ1-1, with TRBD1 matching over 8 bases. Germline loops: CDR1 SGHNT, CDR2 YENEEA. This CDR3 has 16 residues. The CDR3 DNA sequence: TGCGCCAGCAGCTTCCGGGACAGGACCCTGAACAATGAATCTTACTTT. Amino acid sequence: CASSFRDRTLNNESYF.

This clonotype was recorded many times. The rearrangement joins TRBV5-4 to TRBJ2-5; D remains unclear. Between the trimmed V and J ends, which lost 0 bases and 4 bases, there was a span of 7 bases. This CDR3 contains 13 residues. In germline, CDR1 is SGHNT, CDR2 YYREEE (reference sequence). In DNA form, the CDR3 reads TGTGCCAGCAGCTTGGATGGTCTAGAGACCCAGTACTTC. This translates into CASSLDGLETQYF.

On this clonotype itself: Since the CDR3 does not end with the conserved phenylalanine or tryptophan, this likely comes from a read error. Because the CDR3's place on the DNA is in doubt, the DNA is left out and the CDR3 is given as listed by TCRdb. The V gene is TRBV29-1, the J gene TRBJ2-7. Germline V gene data show CDR1 as SQVTM and CDR2 as ANQGSEA. The length of the CDR3 is 12 amino acids, counting both ends. The CDR3 here is CSVDDGSYEQLI.

Comments on this clonotype: One junction end disagrees with the germline gene, perhaps due to a read error. V usage is TRBV11-2 and J usage is TRBJ1-1; the D gene is possibly TRBD1 (5 bases). Germline V gene sequence: CDR1 SGHAT, CDR2 FQNNGV. CDR3 length: 20 amino acids. This CDR3 is CASSLTVLGLGDLLNTEGFF. The CDR3 nucleotides read TGTGCCAGTAGCTTGACAGTGTTGGGCCTTGGGGATTTATTGAACACTGAAGGTTTCTTT. Drawing the rest from reference TRBV11-2 and TRBJ1-1, the complete variable domain is EAGVAQSPRYKIIEKRQSVAFWCNPISGHATLYWYQQILGQGPKLLIQFQNNGVVDDSQLPKDRFSAERLKGVDSTLKIQPAKLEDSAVYLCASSLTVLGLGDLLNTEGFFGQGTRLTVV.

The chain has TRBV11-3 and TRBJ2-7; 8 positions match TRBD2. This CDR3 spans 15 amino acids. Germline CDR1 is SGHNT and CDR2 is YENEEA. Trimming at V came to 7 bases and at J to 6 bases, leaving 14 bases not matched to a gene. The CDR3 protein is CASNQGTSEIPEQYF. The CDR3 bases are TGTGCCAGCAACCAAGGGACTAGTGAAATCCCCGAGCAGTACTTC.

Worth noting for this clonotype: As the CDR3 is not closed by the conserved phenylalanine or tryptophan, this likely results from a read error. It is unclear where the CDR3 begins or ends on the DNA, so no DNA is shown, and the CDR3 is as TCRdb lists it. The chain carries TRBV11-3 and TRBJ2-3; TRBD1 is the table's D call and was not checked against the DNA. The germline V gene has CDR1 SGHNT and CDR2 YENEEA. The CDR3 length is 15 residues, termini included. The CDR3 sequence is CSSTRREVSTDTHYS.

This clonotype has just one count. The junction differs from germline at one of its ends, possibly a read error. The gene calls are TRBV20-1 and TRBJ2-7; 8 positions match TRBD2. This CDR3 has 15 residues. In germline, CDR1 is DFQATT, CDR2 SNEGSKA (reference sequence). CDR3 sequence reads: CNVRQGLAGTYEHYF. In DNA form, the CDR3 reads TGCAATGTTAGACAAGGACTAGCAGGGACTTACGAGCATTACTTC.

Regarding this clonotype: A read error is possible here, since a much larger clone lies one base away. V gene TRBV12-3 or TRBV12-4 combines with J gene TRBJ1-1; no reliable D call. V lost 4 bases, J lost 4 bases, and 10 bases lay in between. CDR3 length equals 13 residues. DNA for the CDR3: TGTGCCAGCAGTTCACTGGTGGGCACTGAAGCTTTCTTT. Translating gives CASSSLVGTEAFF.

To note about this clonotype: One junction end does not reproduce the germline sequence, and a read error may be involved. V is TRBV28 and J is TRBJ2-5; 8 positions match TRBD1. The CDR3 totals 14 residues. CDR1 is MDHEN, CDR2 SYDVKM, per germline. In DNA form, the CDR3 reads TGTGTCAGCAGTTCCGACAGGGGTAGAGAGACCCAGTACTTC. This translates into CVSSSDRGRETQYF.

This clonotype was recorded a few times. One end of the junction fails to match germline, which may point to a read error. The chain employs TRBV11-3 and TRBJ1-1; TRBD1 might be the D (6 bases). From germline, CDR1 is SGHNT and CDR2 YENEEA. This CDR3 region has 16 residues. CDR3 in amino acids: CASSFLDRTLNTEAFF. The CDR3 DNA follows: TGTGCCAGCAGCTTCCTGGACAGAACCCTGAACACTGAGGCTTTTTTT.

Comments on this clonotype: The junction differs from germline at one of its ends, possibly a read error. As DNA, the CDR3 is TGCATCGTTGTCCCCTATCAATCCTCGGGACAAGATGGCTACACCTTT. Protein sequence: CIVVPYQSSGQDGYTF. The chain recombines TRBV29-1 with TRBJ1-2; tentatively, D is TRBD1 (6 bases). This CDR3 is 16 amino acids long. Per the germline V gene, CDR1 is SQVTM and CDR2 is ANQGSEA.

With regard to this clonotype: Its ends do not fully match the called genes, so a read error is possible. Written as DNA, the CDR3 is TGCGCCGGCAGCCTGTTACCCGGAGGATACAATGAGCAGTTCTTC. Protein sequence: CAGSLLPGGYNEQFF. The chain couples TRBV5-1 to TRBJ2-1; a possible D gene is TRBD2 (5 bases). CDR1 SGHRS and CDR2 YFSETQ come from the germline V gene. This CDR3 comprises 15 residues. Filled out from reference TRBV5-1 and TRBJ2-1, the complete variable domain reads KAGVTQTPRYLIKTRGQQVTLSCSPISGHRSVSWYQQTPGQGLQFLFEYFSETQRNKGNFPGRFSGRQFSNSRSEMNVSTLELGDSALYLCAGSLLPGGYNEQFFGPGTRLTVL.

Note on this clonotype: The conserved final phenylalanine or tryptophan is absent from the CDR3, which likely points to a read error. This chain joins TRBV28 and TRBJ2-2; TRBD1 aligns across 7 bases. Germline V gene data show CDR1 as MDHEN and CDR2 as SYDVKM. The CDR3 contains 15 residues. Trimming at V came to 5 bases and at J to 0 bases, leaving 3 bases not matched to a gene. CDR3 sequence: CASSTQGANTGELFV. The CDR3 nucleotides are TGTGCCAGCAGTACTCAGGGGGCGAACACCGGGGAGCTGTTTGTT.

Details on this clonotype: Germline and junction disagree at one end, which may indicate a read error. This CDR3 is CASGLGGSTSEKLFF. The DNA for the CDR3 is TGTGCCAGCGGTTTAGGGGGCAGTACTAGCGAAAAACTGTTTTTT. The V call is TRBV28, the J call TRBJ1-4; TRBD1 agrees at 7 bases. Germline-derived CDR1 and CDR2 are MDHEN and SYDVKM. This CDR3 has 15 residues.

Only one count was recorded for this clonotype. This clone may be a read error of a much larger clone one base away. The chain joins TRBV14 to TRBJ1-2; D ambiguous. CDR1 is SGHDN and CDR2 is FVKESK in the germline V gene. This CDR3 has 14 amino acids. CDR3 protein: CGSSQGISNYGYTF. The CDR3 coding sequence is TGTGGCAGCAGCCAAGGGATATCCAACTATGGCTACACCTTC.

Comment on this clonotype: The junction shows a germline mismatch at one end, possibly a read error. V is TRBV28 and J is TRBJ2-3; tentatively, D is TRBD2 (6 bases). Germline V gene data show CDR1 as MDHEN and CDR2 as SYDVKM. The CDR3 is 14 amino acids. This chain's CDR3 is CSSSIGAAGDTQYF. The DNA for the CDR3 is TGTTCCAGCAGTATAGGGGCAGCGGGAGATACGCAGTATTTT.

A few counts support this clonotype. Given a much more abundant clone one base away, this may be a read error. The chain has TRBV30 and TRBJ1-2, with D perhaps TRBD1 (5 bases). The CDR3 has 12 amino acids. Germline values: CDR1 GTSNPN, CDR2 SVGIG (reference sequence). CDR3 in DNA: TGTGCCTGGAGCTCGAAGGGGATCGGCTTCACCTTC. Its translation: CAWSSKGIGFTF. Looking up the rest from reference TRBV30 and TRBJ1-2 gives the full variable domain: SQTIHQWPATLVQPVGSPLSLECTVEGTSNPNLYWYRQAAGRGLQLLFYSVGIGQISSEVPQNLSASRPQDRQFILSSKKLLLSDSGFYLCAWSSKGIGFTFGSGTRLTVV.

This clonotype has only one observation. The chain employs TRBV12-3 or TRBV12-4 and TRBJ2-1; 8 bases are shared with TRBD2. V lost 5 bases and J lost 4; bases outside the gene matches: 16. This CDR3 region has 18 residues. CDR3 sequence reads: CASSLSFSGVGGYNEQFF. Here the CDR3 DNA reads TGTGCCAGCAGTCTTTCGTTTAGCGGGGTCGGTGGATACAATGAGCAGTTCTTC.

This chain's CDR3 is CASSPEAGPSYEQYF. The DNA of the CDR3 is TGTGCCAGCAGCCCCGAGGCGGGGCCCTCCTACGAGCAGTACTTC. This chain uses TRBV11-2 with TRBJ2-7, with D perhaps matching TRBD2 (6 bases). The V gene lost 5 bases and the J gene lost 0 bases, with 14 bases spanning the gap. CDR3 length: 15 amino acids. The germline V gene encodes CDR1 SGHAT and CDR2 FQNNGV.

This chain joins TRBV28 and TRBJ2-7, with D perhaps matching TRBD2 (5 bases). The V gene's germline CDR1 is MDHEN and CDR2 SYDVKM. V lost 6 bases and J 3 bases, leaving 15 bases between the germline ends. The CDR3 is 14 residues long. The CDR3 sequence: CASSPSPRDYEQYF. The CDR3 DNA reads TGTGCCAGCAGCCCCAGTCCACGGGACTACGAGCAGTACTTC.

The chain carries TRBV11-2 and TRBJ2-7, with D perhaps matching TRBD1 (7 bases). Trimming cost V 8 bases and J 4 bases, with 21 bases left between them. The CDR3 sequence is 15 residues long. Germline CDR1 and CDR2: SGHAT and FQNNGV. This chain's CDR3 is CASGIDGGGRYEQYF. CDR3 bases: TGTGCCAGCGGCATAGATGGAGGGGGCAGGTACGAGCAGTACTTC.

This clonotype was recorded a few times. An end of the junction differs from the germline gene, which may be a read error. CDR3 loop: CTSSHREFEAFF. In DNA form, the CDR3 reads TGTACCAGCAGTCACAGGGAATTTGAAGCTTTCTTT. The chain employs TRBV7-9 and TRBJ1-1; D perhaps matches TRBD1 (6 bases). This CDR3 comprises 12 residues. Germline-derived CDR1 and CDR2 are SEHNR and FQNEAQ (reference sequence).